The entry below describes one T cell receptor beta chain. The data were obtained in a study of CD8 T cells in Susac syndrome. CD8+ and CD4+ T cells from blood underwent TCR beta sequencing, which was carried out in a high-throughput format. Treatment-naive patients with stable or active relapsing-remitting disease were the multiple sclerosis controls. TEMRA cells were enriched by FACS, while CD8+ and CD4+ T cells were obtained through a negative isolation that was performed magnetically. Random hexamers were used to reverse transcribe an amount of about 0.45 to 1 ug RNA. An immunoSEQ multiplex PCR amplified TCR beta CDR3 over 54 Vbeta and 13 Jbeta. One entry per CDR3 protein results from TCRdb running MiXCR on the immunoSEQ multiplex PCR reads. The sample shows about 210,000 distinct CDR3 sequences, approximately 95% of them seen only once. Germline V gene data show CDR1 as LGHDT and CDR2 as YNNKEL (reference sequence). V was cut by 6 bases and J by 5 bases, with 16 bases left in between. The CDR3 length is 14 residues.

This clonotype was obtained from a human donor with multiple sclerosis. This chain links TRBV3-1 with TRBJ1-1; D is perhaps TRBD1 (6 bases). The sequencing sample was made of CD4+ T cells from PBMCs. The CDR3 reads CASRPFAQGTEAFF. CDR3 nucleotides: TGTGCCAGCAGACCCTTCGCACAGGGAACTGAAGCTTTCTTT.